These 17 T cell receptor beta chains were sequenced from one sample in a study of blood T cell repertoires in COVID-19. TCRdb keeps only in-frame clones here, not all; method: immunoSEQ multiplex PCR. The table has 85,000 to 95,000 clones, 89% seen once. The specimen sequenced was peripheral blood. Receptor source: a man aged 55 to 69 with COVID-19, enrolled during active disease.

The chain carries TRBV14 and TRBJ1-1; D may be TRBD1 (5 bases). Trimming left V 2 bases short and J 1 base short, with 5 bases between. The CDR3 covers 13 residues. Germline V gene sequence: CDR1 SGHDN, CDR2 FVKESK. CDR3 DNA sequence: TGTGCCAGCAGCCAACAGGGGAACACTGAAGCTTTCTTT. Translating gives CASSQQGNTEAFF.

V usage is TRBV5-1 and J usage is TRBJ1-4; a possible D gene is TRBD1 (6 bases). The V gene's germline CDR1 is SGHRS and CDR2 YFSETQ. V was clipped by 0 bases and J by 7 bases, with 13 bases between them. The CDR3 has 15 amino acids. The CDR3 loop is CASSLGWGLGEKLFF. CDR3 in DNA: TGCGCCAGCAGCTTGGGATGGGGGCTGGGTGAAAAACTGTTTTTT. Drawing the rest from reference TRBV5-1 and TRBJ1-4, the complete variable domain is KAGVTQTPRYLIKTRGQQVTLSCSPISGHRSVSWYQQTPGQGLQFLFEYFSETQRNKGNFPGRFSGRQFSNSRSEMNVSTLELGDSALYLCASSLGWGLGEKLFFGSGTQLSVL.

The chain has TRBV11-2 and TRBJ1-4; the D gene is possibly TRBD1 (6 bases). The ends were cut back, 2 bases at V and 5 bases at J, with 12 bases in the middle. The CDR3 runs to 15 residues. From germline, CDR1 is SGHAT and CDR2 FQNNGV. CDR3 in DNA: TGTGCCAGCAGCTTATCGACAGGCCGAAATGAAAAACTGTTTTTT. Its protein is CASSLSTGRNEKLFF.

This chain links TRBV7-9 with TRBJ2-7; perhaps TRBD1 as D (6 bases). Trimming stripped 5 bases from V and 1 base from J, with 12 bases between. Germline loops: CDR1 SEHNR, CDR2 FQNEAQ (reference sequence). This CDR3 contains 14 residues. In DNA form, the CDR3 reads TGTGCCAGCAGCCCCCGGGACAAATCCTACGAGCAGTACTTC. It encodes CASSPRDKSYEQYF.

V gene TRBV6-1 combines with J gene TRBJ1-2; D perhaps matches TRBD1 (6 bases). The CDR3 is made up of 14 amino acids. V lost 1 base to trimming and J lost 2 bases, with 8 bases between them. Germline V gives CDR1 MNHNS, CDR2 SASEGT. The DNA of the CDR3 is TGTGCCAGCAGTGAAGAGGGACACAACTATGGCTACACCTTC. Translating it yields CASSEEGHNYGYTF.

Written as DNA, the CDR3 is TGTGCCAGCAGCCCCCCAGTGGGGGCGCGAGGAACCGGGGAGCTGTTTTTT. As protein: CASSPPVGARGTGELFF. The chain couples TRBV9 to TRBJ2-2, with D possibly TRBD1 on 6 matching bases. The CDR3 is 17 residues long. Between the trimmed V and J ends, which lost 4 bases and 5 bases, there was a span of 21 bases. Germline CDR1 SGDLS, CDR2 YYNGEE.

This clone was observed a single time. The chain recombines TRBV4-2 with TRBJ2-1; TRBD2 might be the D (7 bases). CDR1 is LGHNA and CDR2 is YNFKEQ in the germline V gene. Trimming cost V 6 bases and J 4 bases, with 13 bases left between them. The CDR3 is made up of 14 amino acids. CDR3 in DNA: TGTGCCAGCAGACAGGGAGGGAATTACAATGAGCAGTTCTTC. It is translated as CASRQGGNYNEQFF.

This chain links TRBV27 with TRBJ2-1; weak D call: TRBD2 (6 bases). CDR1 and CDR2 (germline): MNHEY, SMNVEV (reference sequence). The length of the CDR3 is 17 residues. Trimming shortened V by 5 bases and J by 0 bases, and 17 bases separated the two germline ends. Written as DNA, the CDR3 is TGTGCCAGCAGTCTAAACCCCGGGACTCCCTCCTACAATGAGCAGTTCTTC. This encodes CASSLNPGTPSYNEQFF.

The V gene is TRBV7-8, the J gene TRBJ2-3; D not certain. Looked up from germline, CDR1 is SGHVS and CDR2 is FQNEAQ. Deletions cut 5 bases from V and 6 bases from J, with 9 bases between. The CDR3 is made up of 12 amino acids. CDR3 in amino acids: CASSISPDTQYF. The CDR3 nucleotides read TGTGCCAGCAGCATCTCCCCCGATACGCAGTATTTT.

The CDR3 DNA reads TGCGCCAGCAGCTTGGTTGCGGGAGGTTGGGATGAGCAGTTCTTC. The encoded protein is CASSLVAGGWDEQFF. The V and J genes are TRBV5-1 and TRBJ2-1, with TRBD2 matching over 8 bases. The germline gives CDR1 SGHRS, CDR2 YFSETQ. The CDR3 runs to 15 residues. After removal of 0 bases from V and 8 bases from J, the junction contained 7 bases not matched to a gene.

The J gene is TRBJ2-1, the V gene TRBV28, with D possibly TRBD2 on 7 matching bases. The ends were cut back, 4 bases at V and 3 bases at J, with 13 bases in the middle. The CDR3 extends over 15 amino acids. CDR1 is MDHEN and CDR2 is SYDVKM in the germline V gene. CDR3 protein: CASSSGGLVYNEQFF. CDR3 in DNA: TGTGCCAGCAGTTCCGGGGGGCTGGTCTACAATGAGCAGTTCTTC.

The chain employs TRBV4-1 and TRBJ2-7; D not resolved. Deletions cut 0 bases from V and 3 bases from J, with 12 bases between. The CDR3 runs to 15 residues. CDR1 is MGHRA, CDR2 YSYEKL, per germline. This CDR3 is CASSQDAAVYYEQYF. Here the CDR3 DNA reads TGCGCCAGCAGCCAAGACGCGGCAGTCTACTACGAGCAGTACTTC.

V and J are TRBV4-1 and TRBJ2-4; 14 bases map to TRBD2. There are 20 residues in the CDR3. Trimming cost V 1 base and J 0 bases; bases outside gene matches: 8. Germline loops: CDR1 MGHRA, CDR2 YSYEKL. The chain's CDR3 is CASSQARTSGRILAKNIQYF. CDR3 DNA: TGCGCCAGCAGCCAAGCTAGGACTAGCGGGAGGATTCTAGCCAAAAACATTCAGTACTTC.

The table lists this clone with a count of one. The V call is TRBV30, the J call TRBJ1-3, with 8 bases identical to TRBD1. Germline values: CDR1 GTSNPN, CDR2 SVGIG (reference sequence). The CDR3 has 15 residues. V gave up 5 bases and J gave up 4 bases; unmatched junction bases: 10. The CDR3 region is CAWSTGQGTGNTIYF. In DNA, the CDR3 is TGTGCCTGGTCAACCGGACAGGGCACGGGAAACACCATATATTTT.

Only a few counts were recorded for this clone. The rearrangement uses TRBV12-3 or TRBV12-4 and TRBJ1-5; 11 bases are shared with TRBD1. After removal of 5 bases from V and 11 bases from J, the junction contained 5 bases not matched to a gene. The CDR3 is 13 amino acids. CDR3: CASSRTGGSAQHF. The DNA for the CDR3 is TGTGCCAGCAGTCGGACAGGGGGCTCAGCCCAGCATTTT.

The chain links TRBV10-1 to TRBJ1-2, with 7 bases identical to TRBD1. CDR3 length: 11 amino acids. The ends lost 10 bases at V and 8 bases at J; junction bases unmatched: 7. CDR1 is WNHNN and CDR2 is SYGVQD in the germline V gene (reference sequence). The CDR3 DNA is TGCGCCAATTCGACAGGGCGAGGCTACACCTTC. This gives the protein CANSTGRGYTF.

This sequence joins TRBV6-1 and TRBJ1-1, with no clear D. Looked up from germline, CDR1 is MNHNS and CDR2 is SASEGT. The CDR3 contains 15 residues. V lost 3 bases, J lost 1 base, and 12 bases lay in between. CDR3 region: CASSDRGERNTEAFF. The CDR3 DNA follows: TGTGCCAGCAGTGACCGAGGTGAGAGGAACACTGAAGCTTTCTTT.